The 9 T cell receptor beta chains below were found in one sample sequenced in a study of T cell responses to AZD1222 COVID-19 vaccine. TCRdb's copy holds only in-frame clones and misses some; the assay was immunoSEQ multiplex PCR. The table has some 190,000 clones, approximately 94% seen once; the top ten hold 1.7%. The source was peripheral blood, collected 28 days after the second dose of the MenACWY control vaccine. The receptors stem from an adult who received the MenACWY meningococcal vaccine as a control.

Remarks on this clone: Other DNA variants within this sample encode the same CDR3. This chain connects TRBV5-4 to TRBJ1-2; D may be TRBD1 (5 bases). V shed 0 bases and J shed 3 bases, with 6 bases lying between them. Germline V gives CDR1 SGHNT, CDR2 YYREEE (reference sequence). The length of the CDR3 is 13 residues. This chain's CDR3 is CASSLARDYGYTF. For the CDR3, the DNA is TGTGCCAGCAGCTTGGCCAGGGACTATGGCTACACCTTC.

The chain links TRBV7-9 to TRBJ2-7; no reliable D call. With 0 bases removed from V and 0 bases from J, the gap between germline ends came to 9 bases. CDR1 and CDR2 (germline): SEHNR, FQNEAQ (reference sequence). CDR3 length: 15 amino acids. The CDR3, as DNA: TGTGCCAGCAGCTTAGCGTTGGGAAGCTCCTACGAGCAGTACTTC. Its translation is CASSLALGSSYEQYF.

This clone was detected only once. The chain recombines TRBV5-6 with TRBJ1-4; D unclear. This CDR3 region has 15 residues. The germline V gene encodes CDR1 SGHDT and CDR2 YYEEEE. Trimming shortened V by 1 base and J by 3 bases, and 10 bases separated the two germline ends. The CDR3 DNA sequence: TGTGCCAGCAGCTTGAACTGGCAGGCTAATGAAAAACTGTTTTTT. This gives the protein CASSLNWQANEKLFF. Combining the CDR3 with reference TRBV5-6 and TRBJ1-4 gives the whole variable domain DAGVTQSPTHLIKTRGQQVTLRCSPKSGHDTVSWYQQALGQGPQFIFQYYEEEERQRGNFPDRFSGHQFPNYSSELNVNALLLGDSALYLCASSLNWQANEKLFFGSGTQLSVL.

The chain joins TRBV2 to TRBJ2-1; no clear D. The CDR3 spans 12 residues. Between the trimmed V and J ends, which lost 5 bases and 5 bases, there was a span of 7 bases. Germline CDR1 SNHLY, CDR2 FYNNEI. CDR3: CASSFRHNEQFF. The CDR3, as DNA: TGTGCCAGCAGTTTCCGCCACAATGAGCAGTTCTTC.

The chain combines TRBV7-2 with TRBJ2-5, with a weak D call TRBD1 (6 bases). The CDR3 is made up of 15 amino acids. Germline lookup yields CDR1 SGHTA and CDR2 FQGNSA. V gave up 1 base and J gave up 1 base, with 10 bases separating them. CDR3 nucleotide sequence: TGTGCCAGCAGCTTAGTTGGGACAACCCAAGAGACCCAGTACTTC. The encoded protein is CASSLVGTTQETQYF.

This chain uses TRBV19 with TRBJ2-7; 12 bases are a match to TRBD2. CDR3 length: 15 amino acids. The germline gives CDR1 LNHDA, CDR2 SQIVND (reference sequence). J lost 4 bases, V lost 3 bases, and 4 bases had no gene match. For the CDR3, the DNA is TGTGCCAGTAGTATTGGACTAGCGGGATTATACGAGCAGTACTTC. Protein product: CASSIGLAGLYEQYF.

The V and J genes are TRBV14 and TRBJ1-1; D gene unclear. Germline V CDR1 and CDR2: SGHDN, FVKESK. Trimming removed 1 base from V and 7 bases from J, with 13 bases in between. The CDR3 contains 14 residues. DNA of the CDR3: TGTGCCAGCAGCCAAGTGTCGGGTAGAGGTGAAGCTTTCTTT. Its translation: CASSQVSGRGEAFF.

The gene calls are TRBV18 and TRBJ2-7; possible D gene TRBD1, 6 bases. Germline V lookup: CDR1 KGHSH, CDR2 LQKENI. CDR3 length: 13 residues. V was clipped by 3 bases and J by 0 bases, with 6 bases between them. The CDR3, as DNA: TGTGCCAGCTCACCGGACAGCTCCTACGAGCAGTACTTC. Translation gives CASSPDSSYEQYF.

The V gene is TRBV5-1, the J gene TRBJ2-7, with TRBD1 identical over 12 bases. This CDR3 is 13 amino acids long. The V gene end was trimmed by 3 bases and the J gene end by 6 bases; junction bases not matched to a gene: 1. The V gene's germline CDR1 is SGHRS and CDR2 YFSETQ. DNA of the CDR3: TGCGCCAGCAGCTGGGACAGGGGGCTCGAGCAGTACTTC. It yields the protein CASSWDRGLEQYF. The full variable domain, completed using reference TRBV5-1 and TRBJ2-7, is KAGVTQTPRYLIKTRGQQVTLSCSPISGHRSVSWYQQTPGQGLQFLFEYFSETQRNKGNFPGRFSGRQFSNSRSEMNVSTLELGDSALYLCASSWDRGLEQYFGPGTRLTVT.